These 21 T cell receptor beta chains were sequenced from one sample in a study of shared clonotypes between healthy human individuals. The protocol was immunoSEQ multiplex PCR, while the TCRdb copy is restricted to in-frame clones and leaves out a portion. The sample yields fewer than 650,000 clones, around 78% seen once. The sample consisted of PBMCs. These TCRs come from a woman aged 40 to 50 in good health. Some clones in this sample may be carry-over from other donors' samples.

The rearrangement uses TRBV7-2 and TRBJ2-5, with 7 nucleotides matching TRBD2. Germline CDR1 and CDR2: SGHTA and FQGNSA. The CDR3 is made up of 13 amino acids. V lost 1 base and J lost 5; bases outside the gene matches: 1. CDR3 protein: CASSLVGGETQYF. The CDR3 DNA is TGTGCCAGCAGCTTAGTCGGGGGGGAGACCCAGTACTTC.

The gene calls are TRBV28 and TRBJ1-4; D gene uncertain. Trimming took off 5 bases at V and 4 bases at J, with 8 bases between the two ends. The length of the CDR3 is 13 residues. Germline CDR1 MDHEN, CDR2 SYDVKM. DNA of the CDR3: TGTGCCAGCAGTAGATCGCTTAATGAAAAACTGTTTTTT. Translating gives CASSRSLNEKLFF.

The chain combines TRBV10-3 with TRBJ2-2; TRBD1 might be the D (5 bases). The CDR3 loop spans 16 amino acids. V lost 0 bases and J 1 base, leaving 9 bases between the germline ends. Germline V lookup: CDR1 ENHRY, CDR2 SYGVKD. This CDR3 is CAISESRGGNTGELFF. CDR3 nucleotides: TGTGCCATCAGTGAGTCAAGGGGCGGGAACACCGGGGAGCTGTTTTTT.

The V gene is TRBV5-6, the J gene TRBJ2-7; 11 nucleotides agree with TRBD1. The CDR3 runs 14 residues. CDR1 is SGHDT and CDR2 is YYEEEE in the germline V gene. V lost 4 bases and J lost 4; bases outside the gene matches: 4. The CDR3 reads CASSTDRGRYEQYF. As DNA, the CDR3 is TGTGCCAGCAGCACGGACAGGGGGCGGTACGAGCAGTACTTC.

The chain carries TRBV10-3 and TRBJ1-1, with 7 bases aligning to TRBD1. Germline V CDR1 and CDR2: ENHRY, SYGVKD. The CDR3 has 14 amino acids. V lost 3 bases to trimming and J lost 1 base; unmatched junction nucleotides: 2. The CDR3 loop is CAISEDRANTEAFF. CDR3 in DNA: TGTGCCATCAGTGAAGACAGGGCGAACACTGAAGCTTTCTTT.

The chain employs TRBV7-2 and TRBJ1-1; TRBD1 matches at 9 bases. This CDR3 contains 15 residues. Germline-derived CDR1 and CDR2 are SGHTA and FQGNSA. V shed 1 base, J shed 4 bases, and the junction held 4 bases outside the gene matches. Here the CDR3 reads CASSLGTGVLTEAFF. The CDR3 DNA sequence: TGTGCCAGCAGCTTAGGGACAGGGGTTCTCACTGAAGCTTTCTTT.

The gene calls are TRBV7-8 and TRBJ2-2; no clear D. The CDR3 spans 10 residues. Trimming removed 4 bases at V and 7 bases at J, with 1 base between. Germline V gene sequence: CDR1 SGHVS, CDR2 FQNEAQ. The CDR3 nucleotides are TGTGCCAGCAGCTACGGGGAGCTGTTTTTT. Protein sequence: CASSYGELFF.

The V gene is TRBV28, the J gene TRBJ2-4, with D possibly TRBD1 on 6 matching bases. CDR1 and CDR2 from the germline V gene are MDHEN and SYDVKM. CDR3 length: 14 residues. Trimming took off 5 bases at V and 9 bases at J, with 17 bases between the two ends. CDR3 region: CASSPGQFRGIQYF. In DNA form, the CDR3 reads TGTGCCAGCAGTCCAGGACAGTTTCGGGGCATTCAGTACTTC.

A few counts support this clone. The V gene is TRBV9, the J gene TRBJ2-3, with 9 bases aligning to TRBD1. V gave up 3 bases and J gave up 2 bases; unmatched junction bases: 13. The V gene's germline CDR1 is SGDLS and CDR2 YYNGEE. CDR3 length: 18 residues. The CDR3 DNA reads TGTGCCAGCAGCGCCAATCCGGGACAGGGAACTCCCACAGATACGCAGTATTTT. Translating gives CASSANPGQGTPTDTQYF.

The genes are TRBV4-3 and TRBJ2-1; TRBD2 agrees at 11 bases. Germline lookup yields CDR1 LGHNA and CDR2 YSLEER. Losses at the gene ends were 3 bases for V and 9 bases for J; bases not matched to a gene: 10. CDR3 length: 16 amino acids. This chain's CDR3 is CASSQLSLAGVREQFF. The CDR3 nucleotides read TGCGCCAGCAGCCAGCTGTCACTAGCGGGAGTCCGTGAGCAGTTCTTC.

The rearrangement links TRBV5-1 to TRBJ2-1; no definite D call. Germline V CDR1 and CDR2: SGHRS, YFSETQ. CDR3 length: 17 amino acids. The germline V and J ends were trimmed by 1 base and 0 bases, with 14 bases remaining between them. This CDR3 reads CASSLLLSTSSYNEQFF. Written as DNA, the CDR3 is TGCGCCAGCAGCTTGCTTCTTAGCACCAGCTCCTACAATGAGCAGTTCTTC.

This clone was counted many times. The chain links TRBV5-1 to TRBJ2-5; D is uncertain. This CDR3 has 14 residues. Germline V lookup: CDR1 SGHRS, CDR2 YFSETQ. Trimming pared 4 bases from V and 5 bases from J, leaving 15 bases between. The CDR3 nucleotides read TGCGCCAGCAGCCCGGCTCTCTCTGGGGAGACCCAGTACTTC. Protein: CASSPALSGETQYF.

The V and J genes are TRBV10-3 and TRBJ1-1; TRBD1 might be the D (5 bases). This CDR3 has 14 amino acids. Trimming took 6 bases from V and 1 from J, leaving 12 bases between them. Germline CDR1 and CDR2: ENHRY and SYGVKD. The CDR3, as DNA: TGTGCCATCAGCACCGGGACGGGGAACACTGAAGCTTTCTTT. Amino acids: CAISTGTGNTEAFF.

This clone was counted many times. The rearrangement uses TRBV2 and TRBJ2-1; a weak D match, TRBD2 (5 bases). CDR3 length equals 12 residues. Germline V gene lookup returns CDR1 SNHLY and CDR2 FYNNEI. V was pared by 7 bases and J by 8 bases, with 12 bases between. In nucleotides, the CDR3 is TGTGCCAGCAAACAAGAGGGCGATGAGCAGTTCTTC. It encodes CASKQEGDEQFF.

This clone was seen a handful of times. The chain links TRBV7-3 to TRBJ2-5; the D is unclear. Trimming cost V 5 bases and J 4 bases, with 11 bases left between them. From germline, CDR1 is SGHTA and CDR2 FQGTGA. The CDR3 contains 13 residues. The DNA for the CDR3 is TGTGCCAGCAGCCAATTAGCAGGAGAGACCCAGTACTTC. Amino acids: CASSQLAGETQYF.

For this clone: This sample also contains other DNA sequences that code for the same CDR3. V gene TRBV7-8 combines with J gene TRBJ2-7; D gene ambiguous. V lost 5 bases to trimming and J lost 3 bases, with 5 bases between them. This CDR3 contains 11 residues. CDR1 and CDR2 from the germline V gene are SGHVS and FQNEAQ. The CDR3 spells CASSLSYEQYF. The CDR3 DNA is TGTGCCAGCAGCCTCAGCTACGAGCAGTACTTC.

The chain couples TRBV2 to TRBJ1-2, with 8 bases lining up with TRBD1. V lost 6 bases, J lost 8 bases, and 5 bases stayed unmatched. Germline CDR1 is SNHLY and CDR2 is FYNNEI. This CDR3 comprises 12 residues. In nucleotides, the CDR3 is TGTGCCAGCAGGACAGGGGTGGAGGGCTACACCTTC. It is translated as CASRTGVEGYTF.

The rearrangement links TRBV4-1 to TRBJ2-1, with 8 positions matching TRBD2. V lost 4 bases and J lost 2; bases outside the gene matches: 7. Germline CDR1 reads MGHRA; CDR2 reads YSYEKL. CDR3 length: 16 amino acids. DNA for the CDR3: TGCGCCAGCAGCCGGACACTAGCGGAGACCTACAATGAGCAGTTCTTC. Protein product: CASSRTLAETYNEQFF.

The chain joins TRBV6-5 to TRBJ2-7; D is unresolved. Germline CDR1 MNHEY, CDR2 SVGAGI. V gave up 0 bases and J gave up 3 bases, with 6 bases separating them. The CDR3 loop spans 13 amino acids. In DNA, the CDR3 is TGTGCCAGCAGTTACTCTAGCCGCTACGAGCAGTACTTC. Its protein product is CASSYSSRYEQYF.

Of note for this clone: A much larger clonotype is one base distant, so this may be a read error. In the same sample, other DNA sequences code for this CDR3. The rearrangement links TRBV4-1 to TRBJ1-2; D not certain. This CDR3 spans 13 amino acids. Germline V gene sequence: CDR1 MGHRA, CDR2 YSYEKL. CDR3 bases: TGCGCCAGCAGCCAAGAGGGGTTCTATGGTTACACCTTC. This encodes CASSQEGFYGYTF.

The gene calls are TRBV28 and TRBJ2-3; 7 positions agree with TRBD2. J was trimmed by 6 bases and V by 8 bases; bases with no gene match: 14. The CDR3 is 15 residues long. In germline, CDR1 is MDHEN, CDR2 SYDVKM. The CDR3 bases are TGTGCCAGCGCCCTCCCCCGGGGGGAGGGGGATACGCAGTATTTT. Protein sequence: CASALPRGEGDTQYF.